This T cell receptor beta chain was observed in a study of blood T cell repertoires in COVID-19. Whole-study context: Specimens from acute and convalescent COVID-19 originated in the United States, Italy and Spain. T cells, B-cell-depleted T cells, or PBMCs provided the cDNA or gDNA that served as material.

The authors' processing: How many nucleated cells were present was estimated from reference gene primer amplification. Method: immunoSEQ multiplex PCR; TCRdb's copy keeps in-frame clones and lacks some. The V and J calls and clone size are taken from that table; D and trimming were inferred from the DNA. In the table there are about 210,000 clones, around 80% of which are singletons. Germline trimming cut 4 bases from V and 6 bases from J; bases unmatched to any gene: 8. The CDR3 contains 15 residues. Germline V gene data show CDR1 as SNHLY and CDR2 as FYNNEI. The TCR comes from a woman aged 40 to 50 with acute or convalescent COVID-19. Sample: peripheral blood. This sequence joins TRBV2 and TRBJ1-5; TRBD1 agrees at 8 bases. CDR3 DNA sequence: TGTGCCAGCAGTGGGGGGACAGGTAGAAGTCAGCCCCAGCATTTT. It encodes CASSGGTGRSQPQHF.